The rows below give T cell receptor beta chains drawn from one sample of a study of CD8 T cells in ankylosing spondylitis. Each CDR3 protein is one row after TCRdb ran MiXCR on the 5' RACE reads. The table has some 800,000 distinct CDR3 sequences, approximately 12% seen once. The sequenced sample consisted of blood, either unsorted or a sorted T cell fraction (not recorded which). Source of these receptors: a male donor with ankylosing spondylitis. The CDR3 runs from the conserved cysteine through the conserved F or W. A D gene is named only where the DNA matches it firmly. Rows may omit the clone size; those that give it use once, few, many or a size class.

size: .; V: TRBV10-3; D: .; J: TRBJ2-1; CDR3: CAIRPTAVSYNEQFF; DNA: TGTGCCATCAGACCGACAGCCGTCTCCTACAATGAGCAGTTCTTC
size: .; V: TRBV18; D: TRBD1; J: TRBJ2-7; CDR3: CASSRTGKSVYEQYF; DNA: TGTGCCAGCTCACGGACAGGGAAGAGCGTCTACGAGCAGTACTTC
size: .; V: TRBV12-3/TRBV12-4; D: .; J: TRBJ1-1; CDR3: CASSAQQGITEAFF; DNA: TGTGCCAGCAGTGCCCAGCAGGGAATCACTGAAGCTTTCTTT
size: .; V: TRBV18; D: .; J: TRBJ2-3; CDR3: CASSELRTDTQYF; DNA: TGTGCCAGCTCCGAACTTAGGACAGATACGCAGTATTTT
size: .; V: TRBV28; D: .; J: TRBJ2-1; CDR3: CASSLRGTAQFF; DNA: TGTGCCAGCAGTTTACGGGGGACAGCCCAGTTCTTC
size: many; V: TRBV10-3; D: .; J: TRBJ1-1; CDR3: CAIDGGTEAFF; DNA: TGTGCCATTGACGGGGGCACTGAAGCTTTCTTT
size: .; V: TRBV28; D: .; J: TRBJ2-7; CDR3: CASTDGSGRAYEQYF; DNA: TGTGCCAGCACCGACGGAAGTGGAAGGGCCTACGAGCAGTACTTC
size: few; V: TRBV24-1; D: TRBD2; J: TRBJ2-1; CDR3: CATSDIGLARNNEQFF; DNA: TGTGCCACCAGTGACATCGGACTAGCACGCAACAATGAGCAGTTCTTC
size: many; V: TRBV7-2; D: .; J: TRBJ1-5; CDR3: CASSPVNSNQPQHF; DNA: TGTGCCAGCAGCCCAGTCAATAGCAATCAGCCCCAGCATTTT
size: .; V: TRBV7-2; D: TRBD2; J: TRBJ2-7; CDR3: CASSLGRTSVKF; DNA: TGTGCCAGCAGCTTAGGCCGGACTAGCGTCAAATTC
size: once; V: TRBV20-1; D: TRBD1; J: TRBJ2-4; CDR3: CSAGGQNLAKNIQYF; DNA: TGCAGTGCTGGGGGACAGAACTTAGCCAAAAACATTCAGTACTTC
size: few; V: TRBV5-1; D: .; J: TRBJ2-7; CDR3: CASSLASGPYEQYF; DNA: TGCGCCAGCAGCTTGGCCTCGGGACCCTACGAGCAGTACTTC
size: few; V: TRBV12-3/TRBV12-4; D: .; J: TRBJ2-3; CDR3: CASSLNRKSTDTQYF; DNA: TGTGCCAGCAGTTTAAACAGGAAATCCACAGATACGCAGTATTTT
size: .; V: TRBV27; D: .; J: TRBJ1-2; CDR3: CASSSRIIKGSANYGYTF; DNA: TGTGCCAGCAGTAGCAGAATCATAAAGGGTTCTGCTAACTATGGCTACACCTTC
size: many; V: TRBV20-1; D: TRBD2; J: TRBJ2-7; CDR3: CSAAPTSGLAGDSDEQYF; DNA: TGCAGTGCTGCCCCTACCTCCGGACTAGCGGGAGATTCCGACGAGCAGTACTTC
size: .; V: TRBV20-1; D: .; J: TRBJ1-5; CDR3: CSAGHPNQPQHF; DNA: TGCAGTGCTGGGCACCCGAATCAGCCCCAGCATTTT
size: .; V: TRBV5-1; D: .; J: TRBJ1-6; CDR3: CASSLGGSALHF; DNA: TGCGCCAGCAGCCTCGGGGGCTCAGCCCTCCACTTT
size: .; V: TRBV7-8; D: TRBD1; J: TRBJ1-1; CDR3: CASSPTTRLLNRGRWTEAFF; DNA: TGTGCCAGCAGCCCCACCACCCGGCTTTTGAACAGGGGGCGATGGACTGAAGCTTTCTTT
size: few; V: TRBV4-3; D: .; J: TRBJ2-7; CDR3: CASSQDYMDWQYF; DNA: TGCGCCAGCAGCCAAGACTATATGGACTGGCAGTACTTC
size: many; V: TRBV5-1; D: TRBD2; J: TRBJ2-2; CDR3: CASSRGLAGRELFF; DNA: TGCGCCAGCAGCAGAGGACTAGCGGGCCGGGAGCTGTTTTTT
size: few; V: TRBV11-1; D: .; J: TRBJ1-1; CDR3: CASSTTPPQRAFF; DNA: TGTGCCAGCAGTACCACCCCCCCACAGAGGGCTTTCTTT
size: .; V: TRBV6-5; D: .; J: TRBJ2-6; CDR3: CASSYWNSGANVLTF; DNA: TGTGCCAGCAGTTACTGGAACTCTGGGGCCAACGTCCTGACTTTC
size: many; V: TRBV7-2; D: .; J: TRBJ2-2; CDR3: CASSLGAGTGELFF; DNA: TGTGCCAGCAGCTTGGGGGCGGGCACCGGGGAGCTGTTTTTT
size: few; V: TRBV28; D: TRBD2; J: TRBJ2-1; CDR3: CASAYWTSGRREQFF; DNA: TGTGCCAGCGCCTACTGGACTAGCGGGAGAAGAGAGCAGTTCTTC
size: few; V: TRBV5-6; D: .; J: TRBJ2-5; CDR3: CASSFSERETQYF; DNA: TGTGCCAGCAGCTTTTCGGAGAGGGAGACCCAGTACTTC
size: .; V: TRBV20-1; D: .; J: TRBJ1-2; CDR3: CSASRDSVGYGYTF; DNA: TGCAGTGCTAGTAGGGACTCGGTGGGTTATGGCTACACCTTC
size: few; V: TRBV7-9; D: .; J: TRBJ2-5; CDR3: CASSPITSGETQYF; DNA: TGTGCCAGCAGCCCGATTACGTCGGGAGAGACCCAGTACTTC
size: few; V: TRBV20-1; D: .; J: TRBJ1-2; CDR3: CSARLRGLPNYGYTF; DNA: TGCAGTGCCAGACTTAGGGGCCTCCCCAACTATGGCTACACCTTC
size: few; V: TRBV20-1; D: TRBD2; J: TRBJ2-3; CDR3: CSARLAGDRDTQYF; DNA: TGCAGTGCAAGACTAGCGGGAGACAGAGATACGCAGTATTTT
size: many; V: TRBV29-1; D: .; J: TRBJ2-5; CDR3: CSVEQGTTIGAQYF; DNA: TGCAGCGTTGAACAGGGGACTACGATAGGGGCCCAGTACTTC
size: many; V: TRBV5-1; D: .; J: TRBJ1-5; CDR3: CASSPTGAGNQPQHF; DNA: TGCGCCAGCAGCCCTACCGGGGCGGGAAATCAGCCCCAGCATTTT
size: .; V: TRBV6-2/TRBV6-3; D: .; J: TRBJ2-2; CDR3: CASSAYHRSARELFF; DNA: TGTGCCAGCAGTGCGTACCACAGGTCCGCCCGGGAGCTGTTTTTT
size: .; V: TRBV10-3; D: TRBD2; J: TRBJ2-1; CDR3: CAISGQGGGRYNEQFF; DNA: TGTGCCATCAGTGGCCAGGGCGGGGGACGGTACAATGAGCAGTTCTTC
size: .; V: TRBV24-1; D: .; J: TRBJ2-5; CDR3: CATRDSNQETQYF; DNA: TGTGCCACTCGAGACAGCAACCAAGAGACCCAGTACTTC
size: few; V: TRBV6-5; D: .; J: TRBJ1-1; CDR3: CASSPGGSHMNTEAFF; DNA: TGTGCCAGCAGTCCCGGGGGAAGCCACATGAACACTGAAGCTTTCTTT
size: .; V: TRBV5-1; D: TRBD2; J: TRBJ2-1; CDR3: CASRSSGSIYNEQFF; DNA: TGCGCCAGCAGATCCAGCGGGAGCATCTACAATGAGCAGTTCTTC
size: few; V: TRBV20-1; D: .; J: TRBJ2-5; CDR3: CSARTTPQETQYF; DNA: TGCAGTGCTAGAACAACACCACAAGAGACCCAGTACTTC
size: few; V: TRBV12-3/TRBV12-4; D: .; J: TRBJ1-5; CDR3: CASSPGRVRRSSWQPQHF; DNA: TGTGCCAGCAGTCCGGGACGAGTGAGGAGGTCCTCTTGGCAGCCCCAGCATTTT
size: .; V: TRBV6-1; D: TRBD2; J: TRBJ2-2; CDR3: CAGWTSPTGELFF; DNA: TGTGCCGGTTGGACTAGCCCCACCGGGGAGCTGTTTTTT
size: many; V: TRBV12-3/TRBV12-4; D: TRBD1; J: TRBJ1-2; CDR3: CASSSRQGDYGYTF; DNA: TGTGCCAGCAGCTCAAGACAGGGGGATTATGGCTACACCTTC
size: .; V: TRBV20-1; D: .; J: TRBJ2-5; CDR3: CSAPTPWTGARETQYF; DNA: TGCAGTGCCCCTACCCCCTGGACGGGCGCGAGAGAGACCCAGTACTTC
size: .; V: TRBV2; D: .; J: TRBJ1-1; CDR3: CASLAERNTEAFF; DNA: TGTGCCAGCCTCGCAGAACGAAACACTGAAGCTTTCTTT
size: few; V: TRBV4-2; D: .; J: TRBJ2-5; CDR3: CASSQGTEPLSNSQETQYF; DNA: TGTGCCAGCAGCCAAGGGACGGAACCCTTATCGAATAGCCAAGAGACCCAGTACTTC
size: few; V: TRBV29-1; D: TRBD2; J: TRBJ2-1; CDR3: CSVAPGLAGVLEQFF; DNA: TGCAGCGTCGCCCCGGGACTAGCGGGAGTGTTAGAGCAGTTCTTC
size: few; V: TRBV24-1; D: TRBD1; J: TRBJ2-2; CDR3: CATSGSGTGTSRELFF; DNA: TGTGCCACCAGTGGATCCGGGACAGGGACGTCTAGGGAGCTGTTTTTT
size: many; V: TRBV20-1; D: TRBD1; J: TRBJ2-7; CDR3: CSAPRGYEQYF; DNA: TGCAGTGCCCCCAGGGGGTACGAGCAGTACTTC
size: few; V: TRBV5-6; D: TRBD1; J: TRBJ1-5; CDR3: CASSSRGTDSNQPQHF; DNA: TGTGCCAGCAGCTCCAGGGGGACCGATAGCAATCAGCCCCAGCATTTT
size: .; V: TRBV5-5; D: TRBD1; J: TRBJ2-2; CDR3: CASADRGIANTGELFF; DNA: TGTGCCAGCGCCGACAGGGGGATAGCGAACACCGGGGAGCTGTTTTTT
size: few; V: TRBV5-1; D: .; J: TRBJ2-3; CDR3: CASSWQPSSTDTQYF; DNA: TGCGCCAGCAGCTGGCAACCGTCTAGCACAGATACGCAGTATTTT
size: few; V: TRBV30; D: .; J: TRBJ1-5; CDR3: CAWSTGPAWPQHF; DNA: TGTGCCTGGAGTACCGGACCTGCCTGGCCCCAGCATTTT
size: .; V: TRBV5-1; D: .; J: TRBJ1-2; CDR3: CASSSGGVYGYTF; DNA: TGCGCCAGCAGCTCTGGGGGGGTTTATGGCTACACCTTC
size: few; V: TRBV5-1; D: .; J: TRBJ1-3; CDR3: CASSLGGGESTSGLFSGNTIYF; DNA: TGCGCCAGCAGCTTGGGAGGAGGAGAATCCACCTCTGGGTTATTCTCTGGAAACACCATATATTTT
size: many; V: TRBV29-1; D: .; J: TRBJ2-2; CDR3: CSVGFYTGELFF; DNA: TGCAGCGTTGGCTTCTACACCGGGGAGCTGTTTTTT
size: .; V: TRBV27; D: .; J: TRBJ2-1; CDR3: CASSTKPDTVQFF; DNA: TGTGCCAGCAGTACGAAACCTGACACGGTACAGTTCTTC
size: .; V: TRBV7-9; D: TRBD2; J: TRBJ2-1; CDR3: CASSLGRLAGAYNEQFF; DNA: TGTGCCAGCAGCTTGGGGAGACTAGCGGGAGCCTACAATGAGCAGTTCTTC
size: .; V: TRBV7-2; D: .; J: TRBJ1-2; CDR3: CASSSTPPSNYGYTF; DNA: TGTGCCAGCAGCTCCACGCCCCCGTCTAACTATGGCTACACCTTC
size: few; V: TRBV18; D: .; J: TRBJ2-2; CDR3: CASSPLLSGENTGELFF; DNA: TGTGCCAGCTCACCACTACTTTCTGGGGAGAACACCGGGGAGCTGTTTTTT
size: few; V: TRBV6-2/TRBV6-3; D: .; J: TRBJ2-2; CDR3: CASAHGPYTGELFF; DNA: TGTGCCAGCGCCCACGGACCATACACCGGGGAGCTGTTTTTT
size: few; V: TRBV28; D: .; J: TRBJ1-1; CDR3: CASSPRMAEAFF; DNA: TGTGCCAGCAGCCCTCGGATGGCTGAAGCTTTCTTT
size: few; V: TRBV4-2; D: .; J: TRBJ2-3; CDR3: CASRMVDGTDTQYF; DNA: TGTGCCAGCAGGATGGTAGACGGCACAGATACGCAGTATTTT